This TCR beta chain came from a study of neoadjuvant anti-PD-1 for oral cavity cancer. About the study: Around day 43, patients without progression received a fourth nivolumab dose before surgery.

The assay was immunoSEQ multiplex PCR, and TCRdb's table has in-frame clones only and misses some. The data show tens of thousands of clones, around 85% seen once. This clone was detected only a few times. Patients were newly diagnosed with stage II-IVA oral cavity squamous cell carcinoma without prior systemic or radiation treatment. PBMCs were not maintained or expanded in culture before analysis. The sequence was collected from a person aged 35-79 years with oral cavity squamous cell carcinoma. The sequenced sample was PBMCs, obtained before nivolumab (anti-PD-1) treatment.

CDR3: CASSVMPTDTQYF. CDR3 coding DNA: TGTGCCAGCAGCGTAATGCCCACAGATACGCAGTATTTT. This chain links TRBV9 with TRBJ2-3; D call uncertain. This CDR3 has 13 amino acids. Looked up from germline, CDR1 is SGDLS and CDR2 is YYNGEE. The V and J ends lost 1 base and 2 bases respectively, with 5 bases between them.